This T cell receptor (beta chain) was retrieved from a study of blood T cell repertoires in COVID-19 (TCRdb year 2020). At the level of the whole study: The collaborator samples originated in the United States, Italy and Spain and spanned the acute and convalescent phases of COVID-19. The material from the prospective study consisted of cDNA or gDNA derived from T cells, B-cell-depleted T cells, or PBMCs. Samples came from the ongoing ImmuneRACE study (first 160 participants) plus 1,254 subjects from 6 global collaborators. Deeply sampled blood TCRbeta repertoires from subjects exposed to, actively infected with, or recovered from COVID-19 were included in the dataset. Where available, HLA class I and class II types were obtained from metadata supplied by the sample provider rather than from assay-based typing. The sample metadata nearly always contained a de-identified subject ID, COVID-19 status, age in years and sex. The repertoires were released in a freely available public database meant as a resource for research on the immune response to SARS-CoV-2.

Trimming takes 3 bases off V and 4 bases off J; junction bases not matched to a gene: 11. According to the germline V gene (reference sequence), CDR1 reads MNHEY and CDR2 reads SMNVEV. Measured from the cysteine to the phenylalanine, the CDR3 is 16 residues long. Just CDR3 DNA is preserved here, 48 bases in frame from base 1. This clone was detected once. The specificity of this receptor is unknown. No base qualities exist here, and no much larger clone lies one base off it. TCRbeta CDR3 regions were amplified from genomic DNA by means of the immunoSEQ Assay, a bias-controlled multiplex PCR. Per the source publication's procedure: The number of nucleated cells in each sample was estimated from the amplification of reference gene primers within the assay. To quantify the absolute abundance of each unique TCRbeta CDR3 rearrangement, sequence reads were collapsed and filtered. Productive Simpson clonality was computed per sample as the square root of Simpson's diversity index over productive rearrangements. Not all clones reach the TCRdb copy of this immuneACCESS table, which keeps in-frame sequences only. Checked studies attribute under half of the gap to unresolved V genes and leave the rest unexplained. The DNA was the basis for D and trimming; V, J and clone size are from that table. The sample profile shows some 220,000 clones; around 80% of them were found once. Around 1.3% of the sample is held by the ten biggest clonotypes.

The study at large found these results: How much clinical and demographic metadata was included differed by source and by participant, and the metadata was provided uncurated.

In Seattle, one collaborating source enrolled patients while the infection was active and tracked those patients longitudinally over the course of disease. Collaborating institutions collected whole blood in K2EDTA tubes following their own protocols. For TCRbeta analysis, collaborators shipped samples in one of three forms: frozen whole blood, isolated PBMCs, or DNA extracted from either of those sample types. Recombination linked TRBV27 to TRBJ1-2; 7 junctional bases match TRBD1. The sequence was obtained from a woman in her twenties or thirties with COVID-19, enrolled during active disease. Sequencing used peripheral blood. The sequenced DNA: TGTGCCAGCAGTTTGGCGGGACAGACGTCGTTCTATGGCTACACCTTC. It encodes CASSLAGQTSFYGYTF.